In this sample, the clone carrying this T cell receptor beta chain turned up once. Regarding treatment: oral pan-JAK inhibitor, 5-10 mg twice daily. Separation by sorting yielded CD4+ and CD8+ T cells from PBMCs. The data were obtained in a study of CD8+ T cells in alopecia areata. Following extraction, RNA underwent reverse transcription to cDNA, which served as the sequencing template. Clones were read by immunoSEQ multiplex PCR, and TCRdb kept only the in-frame ones, dropping some. The sample has around 270,000 clones, roughly 64% seen once. This sample comprised CD4+ T cells sorted from blood, obtained at week 24, from a patient treated with tofacitinib. This receptor was identified in a human donor with alopecia areata.

The CDR3 spells CASSQDLGNGNTIYF. The CDR3 DNA follows: TGCGCCAGCAGCCAAGACCTAGGGAACGGAAACACCATATATTTT. The chain couples TRBV4-3 to TRBJ1-3; no firm D call. The CDR3 has 15 amino acids. The V and J ends lost 0 bases and 4 bases respectively, with 10 bases between them. Germline lookup yields CDR1 LGHNA and CDR2 YSLEER.